This T cell receptor beta chain came from a study of blood T cell repertoires in COVID-19 (dated by TCRdb to the early 2020s). Regarding the research as a whole: Samples covering the acute and convalescent phases of COVID-19 were provided by collaborators in the United States, Italy and Spain. The material from the prospective study consisted of cDNA or gDNA derived from T cells, B-cell-depleted T cells, or PBMCs. Deeply sampled blood TCRbeta repertoires from subjects exposed to, actively infected with, or recovered from COVID-19 were included in the dataset. The repertoires were made available in a free public database intended to serve as a resource for research on the immune response to SARS-CoV-2. The samples were drawn from the first 160 participants of the ongoing ImmuneRACE study and from over 950 subjects provided by 6 global collaborators. Sample metadata almost always included a de-identified subject ID, COVID-19 status, age in years and sex. HLA class I and class II types, where available, came from metadata supplied by the sample provider rather than from assay-based typing. Paper-wide results and their limitations: The amount of clinical and demographic metadata varied by source and participant and was provided uncurated.

The immunoSEQ Assay, a bias-controlled multiplex PCR, was used to amplify TCRbeta CDR3 regions from genomic DNA. Processing in the source paper ran as follows. The number of nucleated cells in each sample was estimated by amplification of reference gene primers within the assay. To quantify the absolute abundance of each unique TCRbeta CDR3 rearrangement, sequence reads were collapsed and filtered. Productive Simpson clonality was computed per sample as the square root of Simpson's diversity index over productive rearrangements. TCRdb provides this immuneACCESS table in a form limited to in-frame rearrangements. Some clones are lacking; in checked studies, under half of them reflect an unresolved V gene, and why the rest are absent is not known. V and J calls and clone size are as listed in that table; D and trimming were resolved from the DNA. This sample comprises about 74,000 clones, 91% of them detected only once. 2.6% of the sample is held by the ten biggest clonotypes.

One collaborating source in Seattle enrolled patients while the patients were actively infected and followed the patients over time throughout the course of disease. Each collaborating institution followed its own protocols to collect whole blood in K2EDTA tubes. For TCRbeta analysis, collaborator samples were shipped as frozen whole blood, as isolated PBMCs, or as DNA extracted from either sample type. Notes on this clone: The clone's antigen remains unknown. Base qualities are not at hand, and no much larger clone is one base apart.

At the junction V is shortened by 3 bases and J by 7 bases, with 13 bases in between. The germline V gene sets CDR1 to MGHRA and CDR2 to YSYEKL. The CDR3 covers 14 residues, taking in both the cysteine and the phenylalanine. Only the CDR3 part of the read is kept: 42 bases, read in frame from the first base. The rearrangement joined TRBV4-1 to TRBJ2-1; TRBD1 is possibly the D segment (6 matching bases). The clonotype comes from a man aged 45-60 years with COVID-19, enrolled during active disease. The specimen was peripheral blood. CDR3 protein: CASSQFSGANEQFF. The base sequence is TGCGCCAGCAGCCAGTTTTCAGGGGCGAATGAGCAGTTCTTC.